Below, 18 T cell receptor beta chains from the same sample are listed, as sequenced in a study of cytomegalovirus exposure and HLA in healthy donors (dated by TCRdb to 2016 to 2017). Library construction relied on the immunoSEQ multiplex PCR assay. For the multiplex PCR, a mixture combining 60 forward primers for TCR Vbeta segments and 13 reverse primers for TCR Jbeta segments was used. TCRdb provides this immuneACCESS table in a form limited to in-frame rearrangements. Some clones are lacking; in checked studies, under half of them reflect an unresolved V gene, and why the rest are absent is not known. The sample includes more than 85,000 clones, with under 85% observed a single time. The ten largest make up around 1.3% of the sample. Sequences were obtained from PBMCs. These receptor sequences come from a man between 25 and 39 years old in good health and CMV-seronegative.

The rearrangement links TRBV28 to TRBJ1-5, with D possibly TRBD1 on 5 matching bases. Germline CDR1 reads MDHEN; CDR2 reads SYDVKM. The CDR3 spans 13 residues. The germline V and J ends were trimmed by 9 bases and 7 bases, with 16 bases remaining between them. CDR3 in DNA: TGTGCCAGTCTCGGGGGGGTTAGGCAGCCCCAGCATTTT. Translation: CASLGGVRQPQHF.

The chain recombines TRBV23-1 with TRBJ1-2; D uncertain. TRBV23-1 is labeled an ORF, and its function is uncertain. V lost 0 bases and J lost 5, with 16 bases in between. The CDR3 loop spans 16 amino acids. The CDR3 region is CASSQSPWASGYGYTF. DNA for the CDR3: TGCGCCAGCAGTCAATCCCCCTGGGCCTCCGGATATGGCTACACCTTC.

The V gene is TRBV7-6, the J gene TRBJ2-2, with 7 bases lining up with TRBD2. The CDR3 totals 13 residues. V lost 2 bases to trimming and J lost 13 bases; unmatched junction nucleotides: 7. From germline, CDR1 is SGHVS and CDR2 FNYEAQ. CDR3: CASSLMQRGALFF. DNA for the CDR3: TGTGCCAGCAGCTTAATGCAGCGGGGAGCGCTGTTTTTT.

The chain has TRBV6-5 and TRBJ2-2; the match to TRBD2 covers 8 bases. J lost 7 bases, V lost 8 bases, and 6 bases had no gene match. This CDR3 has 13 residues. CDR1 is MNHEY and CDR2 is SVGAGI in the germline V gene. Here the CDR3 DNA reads TGTGCCAGCCGGGGGGGGGATGTCGGGGAGCTGTTTTTT. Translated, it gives CASRGGDVGELFF.

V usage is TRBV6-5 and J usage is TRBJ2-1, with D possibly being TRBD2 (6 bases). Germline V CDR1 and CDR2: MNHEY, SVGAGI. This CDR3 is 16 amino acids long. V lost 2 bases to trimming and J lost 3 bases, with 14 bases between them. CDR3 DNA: TGTGCCAGCAGTTACCGGCGGAGGGCCGACTACAATGAGCAGTTCTTC. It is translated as CASSYRRRADYNEQFF.

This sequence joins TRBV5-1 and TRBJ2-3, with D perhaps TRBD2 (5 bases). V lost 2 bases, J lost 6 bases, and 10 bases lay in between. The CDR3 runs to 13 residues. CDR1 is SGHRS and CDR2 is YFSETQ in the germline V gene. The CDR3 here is CASSFGEWDTQYF. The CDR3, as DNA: TGCGCCAGCAGCTTTGGGGAGTGGGATACGCAGTATTTT.

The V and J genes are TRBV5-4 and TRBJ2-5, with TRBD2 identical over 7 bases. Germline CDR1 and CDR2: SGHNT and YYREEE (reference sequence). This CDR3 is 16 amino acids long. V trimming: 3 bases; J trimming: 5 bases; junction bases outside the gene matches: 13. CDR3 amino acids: CASSWSLGPRGETQYF. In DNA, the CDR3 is TGTGCCAGCAGCTGGAGCTTAGGCCCGCGGGGGGAGACCCAGTACTTC.

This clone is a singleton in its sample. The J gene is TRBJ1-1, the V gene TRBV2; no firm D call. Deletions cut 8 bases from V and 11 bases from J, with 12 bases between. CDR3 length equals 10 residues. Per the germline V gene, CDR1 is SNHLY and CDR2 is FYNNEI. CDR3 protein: CASGTRYAFF. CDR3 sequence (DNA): TGTGCCAGCGGTACACGATACGCTTTCTTT.

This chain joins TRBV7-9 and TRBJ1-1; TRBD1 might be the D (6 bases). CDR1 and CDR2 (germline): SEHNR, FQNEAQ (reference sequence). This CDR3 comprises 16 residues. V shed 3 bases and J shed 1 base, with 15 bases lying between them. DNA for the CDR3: TGTGCCAGCAGCTTCAGACAGGTCCGGGGGAACACTGAAGCTTTCTTT. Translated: CASSFRQVRGNTEAFF.

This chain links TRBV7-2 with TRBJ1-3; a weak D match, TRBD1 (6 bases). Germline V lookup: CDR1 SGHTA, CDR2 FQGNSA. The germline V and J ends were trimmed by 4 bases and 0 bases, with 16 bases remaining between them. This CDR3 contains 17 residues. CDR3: CASSSNGQILSGNTIYF. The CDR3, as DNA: TGTGCCAGCAGCTCGAATGGACAGATCCTCTCTGGAAACACCATATATTTT.

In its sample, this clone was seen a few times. Written as DNA, the CDR3 is TGTGCCAGCTTGTGGGGCAGTAATACAGATACGCAGTATTTT. Translating gives CASLWGSNTDTQYF. V gene TRBV2 combines with J gene TRBJ2-3, with D possibly matching TRBD1 (5 bases). Germline CDR1 and CDR2: SNHLY and FYNNEI. Trimming shortened V by 8 bases and J by 3 bases, and 15 bases separated the two germline ends. This CDR3 contains 14 residues.

The CDR3 region is CASSPLTSGGVHEQFF. The CDR3 nucleotides read TGCGCCAGCAGCCCGCTGACTAGCGGAGGGGTCCATGAGCAGTTCTTC. The genes are TRBV5-1 and TRBJ2-1, with 9 bases aligning to TRBD2. CDR1 and CDR2 from the germline V gene are SGHRS and YFSETQ. This CDR3 spans 16 amino acids. V gave up 4 bases and J gave up 8 bases; unmatched junction bases: 13.

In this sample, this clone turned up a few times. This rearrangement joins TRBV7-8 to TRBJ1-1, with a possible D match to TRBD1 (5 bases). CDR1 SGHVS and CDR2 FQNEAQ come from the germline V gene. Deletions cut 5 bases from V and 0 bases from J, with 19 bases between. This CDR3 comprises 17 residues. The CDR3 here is CASSHKRQRTLNTEAFF. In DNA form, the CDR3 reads TGTGCCAGCAGCCATAAGAGACAGAGAACTTTGAACACTGAAGCTTTCTTT.

The CDR3 bases are TGTGCCAGCAGAAACAGGGGCTCCTACGAGCAGTACTTC. Translation: CASRNRGSYEQYF. J is TRBJ2-7 and V is TRBV2, with 7 positions matching TRBD1. Germline V CDR1 and CDR2: SNHLY, FYNNEI. Unmatched junction bases numbered 2, after V lost 6 bases and J lost 0 bases. CDR3 length equals 13 residues. Combining the CDR3 with reference TRBV2 and TRBJ2-7 gives the whole variable domain EPEVTQTPSHQVTQMGQEVILRCVPISNHLYFYWYRQILGQKVEFLVSFYNNEISEKSEIFDDQFSVERPDGSNFTLKIRSTKLEDSAMYFCASRNRGSYEQYFGPGTRLTVT.

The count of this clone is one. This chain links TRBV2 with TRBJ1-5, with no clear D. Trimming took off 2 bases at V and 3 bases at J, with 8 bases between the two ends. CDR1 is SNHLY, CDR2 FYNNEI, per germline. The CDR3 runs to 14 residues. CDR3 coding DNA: TGTGCCAGCAGTGAAAACGGAGACAATCAGCCCCAGCATTTT. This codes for CASSENGDNQPQHF.

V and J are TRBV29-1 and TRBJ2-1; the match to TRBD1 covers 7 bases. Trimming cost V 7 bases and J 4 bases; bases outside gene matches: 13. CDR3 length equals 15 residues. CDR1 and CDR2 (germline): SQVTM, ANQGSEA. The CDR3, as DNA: TGCAGCGCCGACACCACAGGGGTAGGGTACAATGAGCAGTTCTTC. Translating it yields CSADTTGVGYNEQFF.

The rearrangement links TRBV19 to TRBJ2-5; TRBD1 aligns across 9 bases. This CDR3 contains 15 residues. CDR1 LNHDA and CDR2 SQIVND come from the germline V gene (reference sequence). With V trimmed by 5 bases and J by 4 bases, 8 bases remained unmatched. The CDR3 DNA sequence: TGTGCCAGTAGTTCGGGACAGGGAAGAGGAGAGACCCAGTACTTC. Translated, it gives CASSSGQGRGETQYF. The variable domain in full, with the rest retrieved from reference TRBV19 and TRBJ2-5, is DGGITQSPKYLFRKEGQNVTLSCEQNLNHDAMYWYRQDPGQGLRLIYYSQIVNDFQKGDIAEGYSVSREKKESFPLTVTSAQKNPTAFYLCASSSGQGRGETQYFGPGTRLLVL.

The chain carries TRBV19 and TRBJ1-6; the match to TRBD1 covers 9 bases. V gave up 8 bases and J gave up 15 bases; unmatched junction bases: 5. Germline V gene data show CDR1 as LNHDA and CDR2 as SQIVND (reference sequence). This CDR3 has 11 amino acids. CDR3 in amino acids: CASGGQGGLHF. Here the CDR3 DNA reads TGTGCCAGTGGGGGACAGGGTGGCCTCCACTTT.